One sample yielded the 30 T cell receptor beta chains listed below, sequenced in a study of control samples from healthy donors and cancer patients. Clones were read by immunoSEQ multiplex PCR, and TCRdb kept only the in-frame ones, dropping some. The sample lists some 150,000 clones, roughly 94% seen once, with 13% to 15% in the top ten. Sequences were obtained from PBMCs. The receptors were gathered from a man in his 60s with colorectal cancer.

V usage is TRBV19 and J usage is TRBJ2-5; a weak D match, TRBD2 (6 bases). CDR1 and CDR2 (germline): LNHDA, SQIVND (reference sequence). CDR3 length: 14 residues. V was pared by 8 bases and J by 3 bases, with 16 bases between. The CDR3 sequence: CASSATRTKETQYF. DNA of the CDR3: TGTGCCAGTTCTGCGACTAGGACTAAAGAGACCCAGTACTTC. The variable domain in full, completed from reference TRBV19 and TRBJ2-5, reads DGGITQSPKYLFRKEGQNVTLSCEQNLNHDAMYWYRQDPGQGLRLIYYSQIVNDFQKGDIAEGYSVSREKKESFPLTVTSAQKNPTAFYLCASSATRTKETQYFGPGTRLLVL.

The chain combines TRBV7-8 with TRBJ2-3; 8 nucleotides align to TRBD2. Germline V CDR1 and CDR2: SGHVS, FQNEAQ. CDR3 size: 15 residues. Unmatched junction bases numbered 8, after V lost 6 bases and J lost 3 bases. CDR3 loop: CASSSPGGRTDTQYF. The DNA for the CDR3 is TGTGCCAGCAGTTCTCCGGGGGGGCGGACAGATACGCAGTATTTT. Variable domain in full (rest from reference TRBV7-8 and TRBJ2-3): GAGVSQSPRYKVAKRGQDVALRCDPISGHVSLFWYQQALGQGPEFLTYFQNEAQLDKSGLPSDRFFAERPEGSVSTLKIQRTQQEDSAVYLCASSSPGGRTDTQYFGPGTRLTVL.

The rearrangement joins TRBV28 to TRBJ1-1; maybe TRBD1 (5 bases). This CDR3 spans 14 amino acids. V lost 2 bases and J lost 1, with 8 bases in between. Germline CDR1 is MDHEN and CDR2 is SYDVKM. CDR3 in amino acids: CASSLMRGNTEAFF. The CDR3, as DNA: TGTGCCAGCAGTTTAATGAGGGGGAACACTGAAGCTTTCTTT.

The DNA for the CDR3 is TGTGCCAGCAGCTTTGCCGGGACAGGGGGAAACACCATATATTTT. Protein: CASSFAGTGGNTIYF. The gene calls are TRBV7-9 and TRBJ1-3; 9 nucleotides line up with TRBD1. The germline V gene encodes CDR1 SEHNR and CDR2 FQNEAQ (reference sequence). The V and J ends lost 3 bases and 4 bases, in that order; junction bases with no gene match: 4. This CDR3 comprises 15 residues. Filled out from reference TRBV7-9 and TRBJ1-3, the complete variable domain reads DTGVSQNPRHKITKRGQNVTFRCDPISEHNRLYWYRQTLGQGPEFLTYFQNEAQLEKSRLLSDRFSAERPKGSFSTLEIQRTEQGDSAMYLCASSFAGTGGNTIYFGEGSWLTVV.

The chain employs TRBV9 and TRBJ2-1; D possibly corresponds to TRBD1 (5 bases). Germline V gives CDR1 SGDLS, CDR2 YYNGEE. V lost 1 base and J 5 bases, leaving 13 bases between the germline ends. CDR3 length: 15 residues. CDR3 DNA sequence: TGTGCCAGCAGCGTACAGGGTCGACCTAACAATGAGCAGTTCTTC. Encoded protein: CASSVQGRPNNEQFF.

The gene calls are TRBV19 and TRBJ2-4, with TRBD1 matching 9 bases. The CDR3 is made up of 16 amino acids. Germline trimming cut 5 bases from V and 2 bases from J; bases unmatched to any gene: 7. Germline CDR1 is LNHDA and CDR2 is SQIVND (reference sequence). The CDR3 coding sequence is TGTGCCAGTAGTGGACCGGGACAGGGCTCCAAAAACATTCAGTACTTC. It is translated as CASSGPGQGSKNIQYF. The whole variable domain, remainder taken from reference TRBV19 and TRBJ2-4, is DGGITQSPKYLFRKEGQNVTLSCEQNLNHDAMYWYRQDPGQGLRLIYYSQIVNDFQKGDIAEGYSVSREKKESFPLTVTSAQKNPTAFYLCASSGPGQGSKNIQYFGAGTRLSVL.

The chain combines TRBV19 with TRBJ2-1; 7 bases agree with TRBD1. Germline V gene data show CDR1 as LNHDA and CDR2 as SQIVND (reference sequence). Trimming cost V 3 bases and J 4 bases; bases outside gene matches: 6. The CDR3 covers 15 residues. The CDR3 region has the DNA TGTGCCAGTAGTATTGTAGGGGGCGAATACAATGAGCAGTTCTTC. This gives the protein CASSIVGGEYNEQFF.

The chain has TRBV9 and TRBJ2-2, with 7 positions matching TRBD2. CDR1 and CDR2 from the germline V gene are SGDLS and YYNGEE. The CDR3 consists of 16 residues. The junction had 6 bases not matched to a gene; V was cut back by 0 bases and J by 4 bases. The CDR3 reads CASSVARGESTGELFF. The CDR3 region has the DNA TGTGCCAGCAGCGTAGCACGGGGGGAGAGCACCGGGGAGCTGTTTTTT.

The CDR3 protein is CASTLGLMNTGELFF. CDR3 coding DNA: TGTGCCAGTACCTTGGGACTGATGAACACCGGGGAGCTGTTTTTT. The V and J genes are TRBV19 and TRBJ2-2, with a possible D match to TRBD2 (6 bases). Per germline, CDR1 LNHDA and CDR2 SQIVND (reference sequence). The CDR3 is 15 amino acids. The ends were cut back, 7 bases at V and 1 base at J, with 13 bases in the middle.

The chain employs TRBV19 and TRBJ1-5; D remains unclear. Trimming took 6 bases from V and 4 from J, leaving 7 bases between them. Germline V gene sequence: CDR1 LNHDA, CDR2 SQIVND (reference sequence). The CDR3 has 12 amino acids. CDR3 nucleotides: TGTGCCAGTAGCACGTTAAATCAGCCCCAGCATTTT. Encoded protein: CASSTLNQPQHF.

This rearrangement joins TRBV29-1 to TRBJ2-2, with 9 bases matching TRBD2. V trimming: 3 bases; J trimming: 4 bases; junction bases outside the gene matches: 6. From germline, CDR1 is SQVTM and CDR2 ANQGSEA. The CDR3 is made up of 15 amino acids. The CDR3 sequence: CSVEVERGATGELFF. DNA for the CDR3: TGCAGCGTTGAGGTGGAGCGGGGGGCCACCGGGGAGCTGTTTTTT.

The rearrangement joins TRBV18 to TRBJ1-5, with D perhaps TRBD1 (5 bases). This CDR3 comprises 14 residues. V gave up 2 bases and J gave up 1 base, with 6 bases separating them. Per the germline V gene, CDR1 is KGHSH and CDR2 is LQKENI. The CDR3 spells CASSPGGSNQPQHF. The CDR3 coding sequence is TGTGCCAGCTCACCAGGGGGGAGCAATCAGCCCCAGCATTTT. The full variable domain, rest sourced from reference TRBV18 and TRBJ1-5, is NAGVMQNPRHLVRRRGQEARLRCSPMKGHSHVYWYRQLPEEGLKFMVYLQKENIIDESGMPKERFSAEFPKEGPSILRIQQVVRGDSAAYFCASSPGGSNQPQHFGDGTRLSIL.

The chain links TRBV6-5 to TRBJ2-7; no reliable D call. This CDR3 has 13 residues. V lost 1 base, J lost 5 bases, and 9 bases lay in between. Looked up from germline, CDR1 is MNHEY and CDR2 is SVGAGI. CDR3 sequence reads: CASSYYTGDEQYF. CDR3 in DNA: TGTGCCAGCAGTTACTATACGGGCGACGAGCAGTACTTC.

The V call is TRBV3-1 (or the pseudogene TRBV3-2), the J call TRBJ1-3, with TRBD1 identical over 7 bases. The germline V gene encodes CDR1 LGHDT and CDR2 YNNKEL (reference sequence). The length of the CDR3 is 17 residues. The junction had 10 bases not matched to a gene; V was cut back by 3 bases and J by 2 bases. The CDR3 spells CASSHRQGPVAGNTIYF. The DNA of the CDR3 is TGTGCCAGCAGCCACCGACAGGGTCCTGTTGCTGGAAACACCATATATTTT.

The chain joins TRBV10-1 to TRBJ1-6; TRBD1 matches 8 bases. Per germline, CDR1 WNHNN and CDR2 SYGVQD (reference sequence). V lost 3 bases and J lost 7; bases outside the gene matches: 5. This CDR3 has 15 amino acids. The CDR3 DNA is TGCGCCAGCAGTGAAGGTGACAGGGGAAATTCACCCCTCCACTTT. It is translated as CASSEGDRGNSPLHF.

The J gene is TRBJ1-1, the V gene TRBV5-4, with a possible D match to TRBD1 (6 bases). Per the germline V gene, CDR1 is SGHNT and CDR2 is YYREEE (reference sequence). Trimming shortened V by 1 base and J by 3 bases, and 13 bases separated the two germline ends. There are 15 residues in the CDR3. Written as DNA, the CDR3 is TGTGCCAGCAGCTTGCAGGGGTGGTTGGACACTGAAGCTTTCTTT. Amino acid sequence: CASSLQGWLDTEAFF.

The V call is TRBV18, the J call TRBJ1-1; D not resolved. CDR1 is KGHSH and CDR2 is LQKENI in the germline V gene. The CDR3 contains 13 residues. V gave up 1 base and J gave up 1 base, with 4 bases separating them. CDR3 in amino acids: CASSPLENTEAFF. The DNA of the CDR3 is TGTGCCAGCTCACCACTGGAGAACACTGAAGCTTTCTTT.

The chain has TRBV7-6 and TRBJ2-7; 7 bases are a match to TRBD1. This CDR3 is built from 15 residues. Germline-derived CDR1 and CDR2 are SGHVS and FNYEAQ. With 5 bases clipped from V and 1 base from J, the junction kept 8 bases outside the gene matches. The CDR3 nucleotides are TGTGCCAGCAGCCCTTTTTCGGGACAGTCCTACGAGCAGTACTTC. Translated, it gives CASSPFSGQSYEQYF.

This rearrangement joins TRBV10-3 to TRBJ1-4; D possibly corresponds to TRBD1 (6 bases). Germline V gene data show CDR1 as ENHRY and CDR2 as SYGVKD. The CDR3 contains 13 residues. V was cut by 5 bases and J by 6 bases, with 10 bases left in between. The CDR3 region has the DNA TGTGCCATCAGTTCACAGGGATATGAAAAACTGTTTTTT. As protein: CAISSQGYEKLFF.

V is TRBV5-1 and J is TRBJ2-1; TRBD2 matches 12 bases. V trimming: 6 bases; J trimming: 10 bases; junction bases outside the gene matches: 14. Germline lookup yields CDR1 SGHRS and CDR2 YFSETQ. The CDR3 has 16 amino acids. The CDR3 bases are TGCGCCAGCAAATCCACTAGCGGGGGGCCTCTCAGGGAGCAGTTCTTC. Translating gives CASKSTSGGPLREQFF.

This chain links TRBV9 with TRBJ2-3; 8 bases are a match to TRBD1. The CDR3 sequence is 16 residues long. CDR1 is SGDLS and CDR2 is YYNGEE in the germline V gene. V lost 3 bases to trimming and J lost 4 bases; unmatched junction nucleotides: 10. CDR3 in amino acids: CASSDDRGSGSDTQYF. The CDR3, as DNA: TGTGCCAGCAGCGACGACAGGGGATCCGGGTCAGATACGCAGTATTTT.

V is TRBV5-6 and J is TRBJ2-5; D possibly corresponds to TRBD1 (5 bases). V was shortened by 1 base and J by 5 bases, with 9 bases between the two germline ends. Per germline, CDR1 SGHDT and CDR2 YYEEEE. CDR3 length: 13 residues. In DNA, the CDR3 is TGTGCCAGCAGCTTGCAGGGTGAGGAGACCCAGTACTTC. It specifies CASSLQGEETQYF.

The chain employs TRBV4-3 and TRBJ1-2; D is perhaps TRBD1 (5 bases). The CDR3 runs 15 residues. V was clipped by 1 base and J by 4 bases, with 13 bases between them. Germline V gene sequence: CDR1 LGHNA, CDR2 YSLEER. CDR3 amino acids: CASSQGFRGSYGYTF. The CDR3 DNA reads TGCGCCAGCAGCCAAGGATTTAGGGGAAGCTATGGCTACACCTTC.

The chain joins TRBV19 to TRBJ1-1, with D possibly being TRBD1 (6 bases). V gave up 3 bases and J gave up 2 bases, with 13 bases separating them. This CDR3 has 15 residues. Germline CDR1 LNHDA, CDR2 SQIVND (reference sequence). The CDR3 sequence is CASSIWGRINTEAFF. The CDR3 bases are TGTGCCAGTAGTATCTGGGGGCGGATCAACACTGAAGCTTTCTTT.

V and J are TRBV3-1 (or the pseudogene TRBV3-2) and TRBJ1-1; 10 nucleotides line up with TRBD1. This CDR3 is built from 15 residues. The trim removed 3 bases at V and 2 bases at J, leaving 3 bases unmatched. Germline CDR1 is LGHDT and CDR2 is YNNKEL (reference sequence). CDR3 loop: CASSQWTGGNTEAFF. Written as DNA, the CDR3 is TGTGCCAGCAGCCAGTGGACAGGGGGAAACACTGAAGCTTTCTTT.

CDR3 sequence reads: CASSFRDRGYTDTQYF. The CDR3 DNA sequence: TGTGCCAGCAGCTTCCGGGACAGGGGATACACAGATACGCAGTATTTT. V is TRBV5-5 and J is TRBJ2-3; 10 bases are a match to TRBD1. Germline CDR1 reads SGHKS; CDR2 reads YYEKEE (reference sequence). The J segment lost 2 bases and the V segment lost 2 bases, leaving 5 bases of the junction unmatched. This CDR3 contains 16 residues.

The gene calls are TRBV6-5 and TRBJ2-5; no definite D call. Per germline, CDR1 MNHEY and CDR2 SVGAGI. This CDR3 spans 14 amino acids. Trimming removed 2 bases from V and 2 bases from J, with 9 bases in between. The CDR3 DNA is TGTGCCAGCAGTTACCTGGCGGATCAAGAGACCCAGTACTTC. The encoded protein is CASSYLADQETQYF.

This sequence joins TRBV19 and TRBJ1-1; 9 nucleotides align to TRBD1. The CDR3 extends over 14 amino acids. Per germline, CDR1 LNHDA and CDR2 SQIVND (reference sequence). The V gene end was trimmed by 5 bases and the J gene end by 3 bases; junction bases not matched to a gene: 4. The CDR3 region is CASSATGGDTEAFF. The CDR3 DNA reads TGTGCCAGTAGTGCGACAGGGGGTGACACTGAAGCTTTCTTT.

The chain couples TRBV6-5 to TRBJ1-1; no firm D call. The CDR3 covers 15 residues. The germline V gene has CDR1 MNHEY and CDR2 SVGAGI. Trimming took 1 base from V and 3 from J, leaving 12 bases between them. This chain's CDR3 is CASSYFGVTHTEAFF. CDR3 in DNA: TGTGCCAGCAGTTACTTCGGGGTTACGCACACTGAAGCTTTCTTT.

The V and J genes are TRBV5-5 and TRBJ1-1; TRBD1 is a possible D gene (5 bases). The CDR3 consists of 14 residues. Trimming stripped 6 bases from V and 1 base from J, with 13 bases between. Germline CDR1 and CDR2: SGHKS and YYEKEE (reference sequence). Here the CDR3 reads CASNQGGGNTEAFF. The CDR3, as DNA: TGTGCCAGCAACCAGGGAGGAGGGAACACTGAAGCTTTCTTT.